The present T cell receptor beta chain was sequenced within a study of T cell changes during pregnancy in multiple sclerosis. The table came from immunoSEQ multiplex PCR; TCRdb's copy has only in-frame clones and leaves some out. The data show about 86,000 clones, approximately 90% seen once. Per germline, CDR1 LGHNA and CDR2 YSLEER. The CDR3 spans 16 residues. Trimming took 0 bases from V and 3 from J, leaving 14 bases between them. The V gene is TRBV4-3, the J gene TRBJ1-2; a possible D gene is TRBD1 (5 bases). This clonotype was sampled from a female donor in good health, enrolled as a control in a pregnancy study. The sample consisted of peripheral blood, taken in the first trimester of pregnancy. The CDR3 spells CASSQDSTGGYYGYTF. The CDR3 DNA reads TGCGCCAGCAGCCAAGATTCCACGGGGGGTTACTATGGCTACACCTTC.